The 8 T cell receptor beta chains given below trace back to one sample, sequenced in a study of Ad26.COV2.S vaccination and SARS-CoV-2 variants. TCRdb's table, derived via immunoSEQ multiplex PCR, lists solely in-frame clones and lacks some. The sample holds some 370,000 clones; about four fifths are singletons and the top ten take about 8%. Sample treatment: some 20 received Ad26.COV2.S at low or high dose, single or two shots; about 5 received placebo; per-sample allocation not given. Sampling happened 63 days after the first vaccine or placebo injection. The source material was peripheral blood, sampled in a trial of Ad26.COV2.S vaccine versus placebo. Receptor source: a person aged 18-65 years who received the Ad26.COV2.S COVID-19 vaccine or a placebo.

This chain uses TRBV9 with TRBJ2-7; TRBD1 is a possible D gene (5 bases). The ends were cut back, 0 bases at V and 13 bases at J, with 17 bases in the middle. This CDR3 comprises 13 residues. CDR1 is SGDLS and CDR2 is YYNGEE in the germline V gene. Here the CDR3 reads CASSVDNRWPLYF. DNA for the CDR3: TGTGCCAGCAGCGTAGATAACAGGTGGCCACTTTACTTC.

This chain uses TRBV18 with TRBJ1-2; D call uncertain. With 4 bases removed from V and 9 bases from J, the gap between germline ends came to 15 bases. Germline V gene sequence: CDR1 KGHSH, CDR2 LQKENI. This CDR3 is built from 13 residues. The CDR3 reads CASSLLSDGSYTF. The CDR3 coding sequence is TGTGCCAGCTCACTACTATCGGATGGGAGCTACACCTTC.

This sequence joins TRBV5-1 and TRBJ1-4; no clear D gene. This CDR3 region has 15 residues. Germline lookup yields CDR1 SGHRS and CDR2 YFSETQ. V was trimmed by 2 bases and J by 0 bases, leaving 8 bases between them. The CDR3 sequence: CASSLNTPTNEKLFF. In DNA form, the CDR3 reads TGCGCCAGCAGCTTAAACACCCCAACTAATGAAAAACTGTTTTTT.

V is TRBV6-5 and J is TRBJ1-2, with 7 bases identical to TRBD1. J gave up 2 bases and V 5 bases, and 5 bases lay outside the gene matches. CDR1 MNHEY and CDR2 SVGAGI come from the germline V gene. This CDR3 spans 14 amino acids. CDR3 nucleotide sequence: TGTGCCAGCAGTAACCGACAGGGCAACTATGGCTACACCTTC. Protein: CASSNRQGNYGYTF.

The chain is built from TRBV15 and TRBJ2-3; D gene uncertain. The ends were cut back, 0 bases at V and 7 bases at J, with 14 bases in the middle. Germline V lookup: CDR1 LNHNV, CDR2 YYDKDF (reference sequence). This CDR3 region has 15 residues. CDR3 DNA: TGTGCCACCAGCAGAGACCCCTTGAGCACTCATACGCAGTATTTT. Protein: CATSRDPLSTHTQYF.

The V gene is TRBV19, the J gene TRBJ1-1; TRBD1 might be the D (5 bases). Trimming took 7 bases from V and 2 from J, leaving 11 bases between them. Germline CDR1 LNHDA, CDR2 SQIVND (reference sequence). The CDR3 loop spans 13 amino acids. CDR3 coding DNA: TGTGCCAGTACCCCGGGACTAAACACTGAAGCTTTCTTT. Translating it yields CASTPGLNTEAFF.

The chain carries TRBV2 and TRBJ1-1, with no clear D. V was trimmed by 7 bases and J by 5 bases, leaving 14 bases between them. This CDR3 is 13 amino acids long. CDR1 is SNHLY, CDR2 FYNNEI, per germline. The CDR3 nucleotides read TGTGCCAGCACCGGGTCGGGTAAAACTGAAGCTTTCTTT. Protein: CASTGSGKTEAFF.

In DNA form, the CDR3 reads TGCAGCGTTGCGGGAAGACAGGGCAACACCGGGGAGCTGTTTTTT. Its protein is CSVAGRQGNTGELFF. The rearrangement links TRBV29-1 to TRBJ2-2, with 7 bases aligning to TRBD1. CDR1 is SQVTM and CDR2 is ANQGSEA in the germline V gene. V shed 4 bases, J shed 2 bases, and the junction held 7 bases outside the gene matches. CDR3 length: 15 amino acids.